The rows below give T cell receptor beta chains drawn from one sample of a study of CD8 T cells in ankylosing spondylitis. In TCRdb, the 5' RACE reads were re-called with MiXCR into one record per CDR3 protein. The profile shows under 85,000 distinct CDR3 sequences, roughly 5% of them singletons. Sequencing input: blood, either unsorted or a sorted T cell fraction (not recorded which). The source of these receptors is a male donor with ankylosing spondylitis or in good health (not recorded which). Both conserved end residues are part of each CDR3. A D gene is named only where the DNA matches it firmly. For some rows the clone size is stated as once, few or many, or as a class when expanded; others skip it.

abundance: many
j_gene: TRBJ1-6
v_gene: TRBV6-6
d_gene: TRBD1
CDR3nt: TGTGCCAGCGGGGGCCCCACAGGGGGCTCACCCCTCCACTTT
CDR3aa: CASGGPTGGSPLHF

abundance: many
j_gene: TRBJ2-1
v_gene: TRBV3-1
d_gene: .
CDR3nt: TGTGCCAGCAGCCAAGAGAGCTCCTACAATGAGCAGTTCTTC
CDR3aa: CASSQESSYNEQFF

abundance: many
j_gene: TRBJ2-7
v_gene: TRBV5-1
d_gene: TRBD1
CDR3nt: TGCGCCAGCAGTCCGCTGGGACAGTCCTACGAGCAGTACTTC
CDR3aa: CASSPLGQSYEQYF

abundance: many
j_gene: TRBJ2-2
v_gene: TRBV20-1
d_gene: TRBD1
CDR3nt: TGCAGTGCTTACAGGGGGGACACCGGGGAGCTGTTTTTT
CDR3aa: CSAYRGDTGELFF

abundance: many
j_gene: TRBJ2-7
v_gene: TRBV20-1
d_gene: .
CDR3nt: TGCAGTGCTAGAGATCAGGGGAGCTCCTACGAGCAGTACTTC
CDR3aa: CSARDQGSSYEQYF

abundance: many
j_gene: TRBJ1-1
v_gene: TRBV12-3/TRBV12-4
d_gene: .
CDR3nt: TGTGCCAGCAGTTGGCAGGCGAACACTGAAGCTTTCTTT
CDR3aa: CASSWQANTEAFF

abundance: many
j_gene: TRBJ2-7
v_gene: TRBV2
d_gene: TRBD1
CDR3nt: TGTGCCAGCAGTGGGACAGGGAGGAACGAGCAGTACTTC
CDR3aa: CASSGTGRNEQYF

abundance: many
j_gene: TRBJ2-7
v_gene: TRBV5-1
d_gene: TRBD1
CDR3nt: TGCGCCAGCAGCACGCGTCCCCGGGGGACAGGTGACCTCTACGAGCAGTACTTC
CDR3aa: CASSTRPRGTGDLYEQYF

abundance: many
j_gene: TRBJ1-2
v_gene: TRBV28
d_gene: .
CDR3nt: TGTGCCAGCAGCACACACCCGGGATATGGCTACACCTTC
CDR3aa: CASSTHPGYGYTF

abundance: .
j_gene: TRBJ2-7
v_gene: TRBV3-1
d_gene: .
CDR3nt: TGTGCCAGCGGGTGGGAGTCCTACGAGCAGTACTTC
CDR3aa: CASGWESYEQYF

abundance: many
j_gene: TRBJ2-3
v_gene: TRBV6-1
d_gene: .
CDR3nt: TGTGCCAGCAGGCTGGGGGGTCAAGATACGCAGTATTTT
CDR3aa: CASRLGGQDTQYF

abundance: many
j_gene: TRBJ2-6
v_gene: TRBV5-6
d_gene: .
CDR3nt: TGTGCCAGCAGCCGGTGGGACGGGAGCTCTGGGGCCAACGTCCTGACTTTC
CDR3aa: CASSRWDGSSGANVLTF

abundance: many
j_gene: TRBJ1-1
v_gene: TRBV3-1
d_gene: .
CDR3nt: TGTGCCAGCAGCCCCGCAGGTTGGAGCACTGAAGCTTTCTTT
CDR3aa: CASSPAGWSTEAFF

abundance: .
j_gene: TRBJ2-2
v_gene: TRBV3-1
d_gene: .
CDR3nt: TGTGCCAGCAGCCAAGTTGGACAGTTAAACACCGGGGAGCTGTTTTTT
CDR3aa: CASSQVGQLNTGELFF

abundance: many
j_gene: TRBJ2-2
v_gene: TRBV18
d_gene: .
CDR3nt: TGTGCCAGCTCACCAGAGGGAAGACATACCGGGGAGCTGTTTTTT
CDR3aa: CASSPEGRHTGELFF

abundance: many
j_gene: TRBJ1-4
v_gene: TRBV28
d_gene: .
CDR3nt: TGTGCCAGCAGTTTAATCCCCGAACAACTGTTTTTT
CDR3aa: CASSLIPEQLFF

abundance: many
j_gene: TRBJ1-1
v_gene: TRBV11-2
d_gene: TRBD1
CDR3nt: TGTGCCAGCACCCTAAGGGGGACAGTGCACACTGAAGCTTTCTTT
CDR3aa: CASTLRGTVHTEAFF

abundance: .
j_gene: TRBJ1-6
v_gene: TRBV5-1
d_gene: TRBD1
CDR3nt: TGCACCAGTAGCGCAGGACAGGTGGATTCACCCCTCCACTTT
CDR3aa: CTSSAGQVDSPLHF

abundance: many
j_gene: TRBJ1-4
v_gene: TRBV28
d_gene: .
CDR3nt: TGTGCCAGCAGTTTAACACCCTCAACTAATGAAAAACTGTTTTTT
CDR3aa: CASSLTPSTNEKLFF

abundance: many
j_gene: TRBJ2-1
v_gene: TRBV2
d_gene: .
CDR3nt: TGTGCCAGCAGGCCCGGGTTTAGCTCCTACAATGAGCAGTTCTTC
CDR3aa: CASRPGFSSYNEQFF

abundance: many
j_gene: TRBJ1-1
v_gene: TRBV12-3/TRBV12-4
d_gene: .
CDR3nt: TGTGCCAGCAGCTTTGGGGGGAACACTGAAGCTTTCTTT
CDR3aa: CASSFGGNTEAFF

abundance: many
j_gene: TRBJ2-3
v_gene: TRBV18
d_gene: .
CDR3nt: TGTGCCAGCAGCCCGGGTGGAGATACGCAGTATTTT
CDR3aa: CASSPGGDTQYF

abundance: many
j_gene: TRBJ1-5
v_gene: TRBV28
d_gene: .
CDR3nt: TGTGCCAGCAGTTTACAGCCTCCCGTACAGCCCCAGCATTTT
CDR3aa: CASSLQPPVQPQHF

abundance: many
j_gene: TRBJ2-1
v_gene: TRBV9
d_gene: TRBD2
CDR3nt: TGTGCCAGCAGTGCATTATATGCGGGGGGGTACAATGAGCAGTTCTTC
CDR3aa: CASSALYAGGYNEQFF

abundance: many
j_gene: TRBJ2-3
v_gene: TRBV20-1
d_gene: TRBD2
CDR3nt: TGCAGTGCTAGCACGGGGGGGCTGGGCACAGATACGCAGTATTTT
CDR3aa: CSASTGGLGTDTQYF

abundance: many
j_gene: TRBJ2-7
v_gene: TRBV7-9
d_gene: .
CDR3nt: TGTGCCAGCAGCTTAGCTGGGCAAGAGCAGTACTTC
CDR3aa: CASSLAGQEQYF

abundance: many
j_gene: TRBJ1-2
v_gene: TRBV28
d_gene: TRBD1
CDR3nt: TGTGCCTCAACGGGACAGGGCTACGGCTACACCTTC
CDR3aa: CASTGQGYGYTF

abundance: many
j_gene: TRBJ2-4
v_gene: TRBV29-1
d_gene: .
CDR3nt: TGCAGCGTTCAAGAACATGAAAACATTCAGTACTTC
CDR3aa: CSVQEHENIQYF

abundance: many
j_gene: TRBJ1-2
v_gene: TRBV11-2
d_gene: TRBD1
CDR3nt: TGTGCCAGCAGCTTCAGGGGGAACTATGGCTACACCTTC
CDR3aa: CASSFRGNYGYTF